The next 13 T cell receptor beta chains were all read from a single sample in a study of cytomegalovirus exposure and HLA in healthy donors. Amplification used 60 Vbeta primers and 13 Jbeta primers. Method: immunoSEQ multiplex PCR; TCRdb's copy keeps in-frame clones and lacks some. This repertoire shows approximately 130,000 clones, about 78% found once; its top ten account for approximately 1.2%. Sequencing used PBMCs. Receptors were obtained from a man aged 50 to 60 in good health and CMV-seronegative.

The genes are TRBV19 and TRBJ2-7, with TRBD1 identical over 8 bases. V was pared by 1 base and J by 2 bases, with 1 base of the junction left unmatched. CDR1 LNHDA and CDR2 SQIVND come from the germline V gene (reference sequence). This CDR3 is 14 amino acids long. The DNA of the CDR3 is TGTGCCAGTAGTATAGGACAGGGGACCTACGAGCAGTACTTC. It specifies CASSIGQGTYEQYF.

The chain combines TRBV7-6 with TRBJ1-4; TRBD1 agrees at 10 bases. Germline V gives CDR1 SGHVS, CDR2 FNYEAQ. V gave up 1 base and J gave up 7 bases; unmatched junction bases: 12. The CDR3 contains 18 residues. In DNA form, the CDR3 reads TGTGCCAGCAGCTTAGGATCCCGGGACAGGGGCCTAAGTGAAAAACTGTTTTTT. Its protein product is CASSLGSRDRGLSEKLFF.

This clone was counted between two and nine times. This chain uses TRBV27 with TRBJ2-1, with 7 bases aligning to TRBD1. Unmatched junction bases numbered 8, after V lost 3 bases and J lost 0 bases. Germline assignment: CDR1 MNHEY and CDR2 SMNVEV (reference sequence). The CDR3 consists of 17 residues. CDR3 residues: CASSFGQTGSSYNEQFF. The CDR3, as DNA: TGTGCCAGCAGTTTTGGACAGACAGGGTCCTCCTACAATGAGCAGTTCTTC.

The chain links TRBV4-1 to TRBJ2-7; the match to TRBD1 covers 9 bases. CDR1 MGHRA and CDR2 YSYEKL come from the germline V gene. CDR3 size: 14 residues. Trimming cost V 4 bases and J 3 bases; bases outside gene matches: 4. The CDR3 region is CASSPGDRDYEQYF. CDR3 coding DNA: TGCGCCAGCAGCCCCGGGGACAGGGACTACGAGCAGTACTTC.

This clone has just a few counts. The chain joins TRBV7-6 to TRBJ2-1; TRBD1 aligns across 10 bases. V lost 5 bases and J lost 10; bases outside the gene matches: 8. CDR1 and CDR2 from the germline V gene are SGHVS and FNYEAQ. The CDR3 sequence is 14 residues long. CDR3 nucleotide sequence: TGTGCCAGCAGCGTCGGGACAGGGGTCCGCGAGCAGTTCTTC. Protein: CASSVGTGVREQFF.

This chain links TRBV7-2 with TRBJ2-2, with D tentatively TRBD2 (8 bases). Trimming stripped 3 bases from V and 13 bases from J, with 24 bases between. The germline V gene encodes CDR1 SGHTA and CDR2 FQGNSA. This CDR3 is 16 amino acids long. The CDR3 spells CASSLGGRIGGGGLFF. The CDR3 DNA is TGTGCCAGCAGCTTGGGCGGGAGGATAGGGGGCGGAGGGCTGTTTTTT. Full variable domain (missing parts from reference TRBV7-2 and TRBJ2-2): GAGVSQSPSNKVTEKGKDVELRCDPISGHTALYWYRQSLGQGLEFLIYFQGNSAPDKSGLPSDRFSAERTGGSVSTLTIQRTQQEDSAVYLCASSLGGRIGGGGLFFGEGSRLTVL.

The chain employs TRBV5-1 and TRBJ1-1; 7 nucleotides align to TRBD1. The germline V gene has CDR1 SGHRS and CDR2 YFSETQ. V lost 4 bases and J lost 0; bases outside the gene matches: 9. The CDR3 loop spans 16 amino acids. The CDR3 reads CASSPPSTGLNTEAFF. The CDR3 DNA follows: TGCGCCAGCAGCCCGCCCTCGACAGGGTTGAACACTGAAGCTTTCTTT.

DNA for the CDR3: TGTGCCAGCAGCTTGGAGATGGGGGGAACTGAAGCTTTCTTT. Encoded protein: CASSLEMGGTEAFF. The J gene is TRBJ1-1, the V gene TRBV5-4, with D perhaps TRBD1 (5 bases). Per the germline V gene, CDR1 is SGHNT and CDR2 is YYREEE (reference sequence). V was clipped by 0 bases and J by 5 bases, with 11 bases between them. The CDR3 consists of 14 residues.

V gene TRBV27 combines with J gene TRBJ2-7; TRBD2 matches at 10 bases. V trimming: 6 bases; J trimming: 3 bases; junction bases outside the gene matches: 17. The germline CDR1 and CDR2 sequences are MNHEY and SMNVEV (reference sequence). The CDR3 spans 18 residues. The CDR3 loop reads CASSPGTSATGGYYEQYF. The CDR3 region has the DNA TGTGCCAGCAGCCCGGGGACTAGCGCGACCGGGGGATACTACGAGCAGTACTTC.

This clone has just a few counts. V and J are TRBV18 and TRBJ2-1, with TRBD2 matching over 8 bases. Trimming removed 0 bases from V and 2 bases from J; junction bases left unmatched: 12. From germline, CDR1 is KGHSH and CDR2 LQKENI. This CDR3 comprises 19 residues. The CDR3 loop is CASSPPVLAGPKAYNEQFF. CDR3 nucleotide sequence: TGTGCCAGCTCACCACCGGTTCTAGCGGGTCCCAAGGCCTACAATGAGCAGTTCTTC.

This chain joins TRBV9 and TRBJ2-1; 9 bases are shared with TRBD2. Germline V lookup: CDR1 SGDLS, CDR2 YYNGEE. After removal of 0 bases from V and 6 bases from J, the junction contained 1 base not matched to a gene. The CDR3 consists of 14 residues. As DNA, the CDR3 is TGTGCCAGCAGCGTAGAGGGACTAGCCAATGAGCAGTTCTTC. Amino acid sequence: CASSVEGLANEQFF. The full variable domain, completed using reference TRBV9 and TRBJ2-1, is DSGVTQTPKHLITATGQRVTLRCSPRSGDLSVYWYQQSLDQGLQFLIQYYNGEERAKGNILERFSAQQFPDLHSELNLSSLELGDSALYFCASSVEGLANEQFFGPGTRLTVL.

The chain couples TRBV30 to TRBJ1-2; 9 nucleotides match TRBD1. The germline V gene encodes CDR1 GTSNPN and CDR2 SVGIG (reference sequence). The CDR3 has 16 residues. V gave up 1 base and J gave up 8 bases; unmatched junction bases: 14. This CDR3 reads CAWSDPPTGTGTGYTF. The CDR3 bases are TGTGCCTGGAGTGATCCGCCAACCGGGACAGGGACCGGCTACACCTTC.

The chain links TRBV2 to TRBJ2-5, with D unclear. Trimming took off 4 bases at V and 5 bases at J, with 8 bases between the two ends. CDR3 length equals 12 residues. Germline values: CDR1 SNHLY, CDR2 FYNNEI. In nucleotides, the CDR3 is TGTGCCAGCAGTGGCGCGAGGGAGACCCAGTACTTC. Translation gives CASSGARETQYF.